This TCR beta chain was obtained from a study of CD8+CD57+ T cells in acquired aplastic anemia listed by TCRdb under 2018. About the study as a whole: A mean of roughly 2.9 ug of DNA, ranging from roughly 0.19 to 27.4 ug, was extracted from sorted CD4+ and CD8+ cells. What the authors observed across the whole study: Some 30 CD8+ CDR3 sequences were shared between patients and controls but appeared highly expressed in patients and within their immunodominant clones. CD8+ Simpson's diversity did not differ significantly between patients and healthy controls (P=0.060).

The CDR3 holds 16 amino acids from the cysteine to the phenylalanine. Only the CDR3 portion is preserved as DNA: 48 bases, with reading frame beginning at the first base. The germline V gene supplies CDR1 ENHRY and CDR2 SYGVKD. V is pruned by 5 bases and J by 6 bases, leaving 8 bases of the junction without a gene match. Genomic DNA served as template for TCR beta VDJ combination and CDR3 sequence profiling. An Illumina HiSeq 2000 was the platform used for TCR repertoire sequencing. The source study handled its data this way. TRBV/TRBJ rearrangement plots, CDR3 size and DJ length profiles, and Simpson's diversity index were used to evaluate the repertoires. The most abundant DNA sequence in the deep sequencing data was taken as the immunodominant clone. CDR3 amino acid sequences were screened for sharing across subjects and were compared with published repertoires and the VDJdb database. Using fastp trimming at Q25 and MiXCR clonotype assembly, TCRdb reanalyzed the public sequencing data and kept in-frame beta chains. Rows with a matching CDR3 protein are joined into one entry that keeps the most common DNA and genes. The V and J calls come from TCRdb's annotation, not from the publication. Across this sample there are 250,000 to 350,000 distinct CDR3 sequences, with roughly three fifths seen only once. 8% of the sample is held by the ten biggest clonotypes.

Note on this clonotype: The antigen this receptor binds is unknown. Per-base quality was not reported, and no clone a single base away is much larger than it.

TCR repertoires of sorted CD4+ and CD8+ blood T cells from severe aplastic anemia patients and healthy subjects were deep-sequenced in the study. Ficoll-Paque density gradient centrifugation was used to isolate peripheral blood mononuclear cells. Before DNA extraction, CD4+ and CD8+ T cells were sorted by FACS or by magnetic beads. The origin of this receptor is a human donor with severe aplastic anemia or a healthy control (not recorded which). Sequencing input: sorted CD4+, CD8+, or CD8+CD57+ T cells (not recorded which) from PBMCs. The rearrangement joined TRBV10-3 to TRBJ1-6; 9 bases in the middle match TRBD1. For the CDR3, the sequence is CAISRLGQGGNSPLHF. The sequenced DNA is TGTGCCATCAGTCGATTGGGACAGGGTGGTAATTCACCCCTCCACTTT.